This T cell receptor (beta chain) was identified in a study of cytomegalovirus exposure and HLA in healthy donors. Study-wide points: Across all donors, roughly uniform sequencing depth was an assumption of the presence/absence analyses. A later analysis found that most CMV-associated TCR beta chains appeared HLA-restricted.

Healthy people donating bone marrow made up the donors. 13 Jbeta primers and 60 Vbeta primers were used for the PCR. The protocol was immunoSEQ multiplex PCR, while the TCRdb copy is restricted to in-frame clones and leaves out a portion. In the table there are 150,000 or so clones, around 80% of which are singletons. CDR3 length: 18 amino acids. The germline CDR1 and CDR2 sequences are SGHAT and FQNNGV. V gave up 0 bases and J gave up 0 bases; unmatched junction bases: 6. Details on this clone: The antigen remains undetermined.

The sample comprised PBMCs. The chain has TRBV11-2 and TRBJ2-7; the match to TRBD2 covers 12 bases. The sequence came from a woman aged 45-65 years in good health and CMV-seropositive. Written as DNA, the CDR3 is TGTGCCAGCAGCTTAGAATCTAGCGGGAGGGCCCTCTCCTACGAGCAGTACTTC. Translating gives CASSLESSGRALSYEQYF.